This is a list of T cell receptor beta chains from one sample in a study of shared clonotypes between healthy human individuals. Sequenced by immunoSEQ multiplex PCR; TCRdb stores in-frame clones only, minus some. Of about 2 million clones listed, approximately 94% are singletons. The sequencing sample was made of naive CD8+ T cells sorted from blood. The source is a man aged 18 to 29 in good health. The CDR3 runs from the conserved cysteine through the conserved F or W. The D gene is left open where the match is weak. Clone size, where shown, is once, few, many, or a class for clones that have expanded.

abundance: .
j_gene: TRBJ2-3
v_gene: TRBV11-2
d_gene: .
CDR3aa: CASTLGEGGTDTQYF
CDR3nt: TGTGCCAGCACCCTCGGGGAGGGGGGCACAGATACGCAGTATTTT

abundance: .
j_gene: TRBJ1-1
v_gene: TRBV5-8
d_gene: .
CDR3aa: CARTQNTEAFF
CDR3nt: TGTGCCCGTACACAGAACACTGAAGCTTTCTTT

abundance: .
j_gene: TRBJ2-6
v_gene: TRBV5-1
d_gene: .
CDR3aa: CASSVTSSGANVLTF
CDR3nt: TGCGCCAGCAGCGTCACGTCCTCTGGGGCCAACGTCCTGACTTTC

abundance: once
j_gene: TRBJ2-1
v_gene: TRBV2
d_gene: TRBD2
CDR3aa: CASSARTSGTYNEQFF
CDR3nt: TGTGCCAGCAGTGCAAGGACTAGCGGAACCTACAATGAGCAGTTCTTC

abundance: .
j_gene: TRBJ2-2
v_gene: TRBV5-6
d_gene: TRBD1
CDR3aa: CASSLAQGAWDTGELFF
CDR3nt: TGTGCCAGCAGCTTGGCACAGGGGGCATGGGACACCGGGGAGCTGTTTTTT

abundance: .
j_gene: TRBJ2-1
v_gene: TRBV5-1
d_gene: .
CDR3aa: CASSLFGGKLSGGNEQFF
CDR3nt: TGCGCCAGCAGCTTGTTCGGTGGTAAGCTGTCAGGCGGCAATGAGCAGTTCTTC

abundance: .
j_gene: TRBJ1-4
v_gene: TRBV30
d_gene: .
CDR3aa: CAWSVSGLTNEKLFF
CDR3nt: TGTGCCTGGAGTGTATCCGGGCTGACTAATGAAAAACTGTTTTTT

abundance: .
j_gene: TRBJ1-2
v_gene: TRBV18
d_gene: TRBD1
CDR3aa: CASSPARGMDYGYTF
CDR3nt: TGTGCCAGCTCACCAGCCAGGGGGATGGACTATGGCTACACCTTC

abundance: .
j_gene: TRBJ2-2
v_gene: TRBV4-3
d_gene: .
CDR3aa: CASSQDQAAGELFF
CDR3nt: TGCGCCAGCAGCCAAGATCAAGCGGCCGGGGAGCTGTTTTTT

abundance: .
j_gene: TRBJ2-1
v_gene: TRBV27
d_gene: .
CDR3aa: CASSPNWAGHNAISYNEQFF
CDR3nt: TGTGCCAGCAGTCCAAATTGGGCGGGACACAACGCCATCTCCTACAATGAGCAGTTCTTC

abundance: .
j_gene: TRBJ2-7
v_gene: TRBV6-1
d_gene: .
CDR3aa: CASRTIYEQYF
CDR3nt: TGTGCCAGCAGGACTATCTACGAGCAGTACTTC

abundance: .
j_gene: TRBJ2-2
v_gene: TRBV15
d_gene: .
CDR3aa: CATSRGLGGTGELFF
CDR3nt: TGTGCCACCAGCAGGGGCTTAGGCGGCACCGGGGAGCTGTTTTTT

abundance: .
j_gene: TRBJ2-7
v_gene: TRBV25-1
d_gene: .
CDR3aa: CASSEGLGETSYEQYF
CDR3nt: TGTGCCAGCAGTGAAGGGTTAGGGGAAACCTCCTACGAGCAGTACTTC

abundance: once
j_gene: TRBJ2-3
v_gene: TRBV10-1
d_gene: .
CDR3aa: CASTRGVADTDTQYF
CDR3nt: TGCGCCAGCACCCGAGGAGTCGCAGACACAGATACGCAGTATTTT

abundance: .
j_gene: TRBJ1-5
v_gene: TRBV2
d_gene: .
CDR3aa: CASSGVGGQPQHF
CDR3nt: TGTGCCAGCAGTGGGGTGGGTGGCCAGCCCCAGCATTTT

abundance: .
j_gene: TRBJ1-1
v_gene: TRBV7-9
d_gene: .
CDR3aa: CASSVGTSPEAFF
CDR3nt: TGTGCCAGCAGCGTAGGGACCAGCCCTGAAGCTTTCTTT

abundance: .
j_gene: TRBJ2-5
v_gene: TRBV7-9
d_gene: TRBD2
CDR3aa: CASSRLTTSGRTIRETQYF
CDR3nt: TGTGCCAGCAGCCGACTCACGACTAGCGGGAGGACGATACGAGAGACCCAGTACTTC

abundance: .
j_gene: TRBJ2-7
v_gene: TRBV27
d_gene: .
CDR3aa: CASSLGRGSYEQYF
CDR3nt: TGTGCCAGCAGTTTAGGTAGGGGATCCTACGAGCAGTACTTC

abundance: .
j_gene: TRBJ2-1
v_gene: TRBV7-9
d_gene: TRBD2
CDR3aa: CASSLARGLAGTNEQFF
CDR3nt: TGTGCCAGCAGCTTAGCTAGGGGACTAGCGGGGACCAATGAGCAGTTCTTC

abundance: .
j_gene: TRBJ1-6
v_gene: TRBV27
d_gene: .
CDR3aa: CASKGQYNSPLHF
CDR3nt: TGTGCCAGCAAGGGGCAGTATAATTCACCCCTCCACTTT

abundance: .
j_gene: TRBJ1-4
v_gene: TRBV6-1
d_gene: .
CDR3aa: CASSARDFATNEKLFF
CDR3nt: TGTGCCAGCAGTGCCCGGGACTTTGCAACTAATGAAAAACTGTTTTTT

abundance: .
j_gene: TRBJ2-1
v_gene: TRBV5-1
d_gene: .
CDR3aa: CASSLVSYNEQFF
CDR3nt: TGCGCCAGCAGCTTGGTTAGCTACAATGAGCAGTTCTTC

abundance: .
j_gene: TRBJ1-4
v_gene: TRBV9
d_gene: .
CDR3aa: CASSVAGLTNEKLFF
CDR3nt: TGTGCCAGCAGCGTAGCAGGGTTAACTAATGAAAAACTGTTTTTT

abundance: .
j_gene: TRBJ2-3
v_gene: TRBV6-6
d_gene: .
CDR3aa: CASSPEVWDTQYF
CDR3nt: TGTGCCAGCAGTCCGGAAGTCTGGGATACGCAGTATTTT

abundance: .
j_gene: TRBJ1-6
v_gene: TRBV6-1
d_gene: .
CDR3aa: CASTPGLQNSPLHF
CDR3nt: TGTGCCAGCACTCCGGGACTCCAGAATTCACCCCTCCACTTT

abundance: .
j_gene: TRBJ2-1
v_gene: TRBV4-1
d_gene: TRBD1
CDR3aa: CASSQEGQYRDEQFF
CDR3nt: TGCGCCAGCAGCCAAGAGGGACAGTACAGGGATGAGCAGTTCTTC

abundance: .
j_gene: TRBJ1-2
v_gene: TRBV30
d_gene: .
CDR3aa: CAWSPLRGLADGYTF
CDR3nt: TGTGCCTGGAGTCCACTCCGGGGGCTGGCTGATGGCTACACCTTC

abundance: .
j_gene: TRBJ2-4
v_gene: TRBV4-1
d_gene: .
CDR3aa: CASSLRSGEAKNIQYF
CDR3nt: TGCGCCAGCAGCCTCCGGTCGGGAGAAGCCAAAAACATTCAGTACTTC

abundance: .
j_gene: TRBJ2-5
v_gene: TRBV5-4
d_gene: TRBD2
CDR3aa: CASSLAGLAGGPEYF
CDR3nt: TGTGCCAGCAGCTTGGCGGGACTAGCGGGAGGGCCCGAGTACTTC

abundance: few
j_gene: TRBJ2-7
v_gene: TRBV13
d_gene: .
CDR3aa: CASSPSASYEQYF
CDR3nt: TGTGCCAGCAGCCCATCCGCGTCCTACGAGCAGTACTTC

abundance: .
j_gene: TRBJ2-1
v_gene: TRBV19
d_gene: TRBD2
CDR3aa: CASSGTRTSGRFSYNEQFF
CDR3nt: TGTGCCAGTAGTGGCACACGGACTAGCGGGAGGTTTAGCTACAATGAGCAGTTCTTC

abundance: few
j_gene: TRBJ1-2
v_gene: TRBV28
d_gene: TRBD1
CDR3aa: CASSSTGGRNYGYTF
CDR3nt: TGTGCCAGCAGTTCAACAGGGGGTAGGAACTATGGCTACACCTTC

abundance: once
j_gene: TRBJ2-2
v_gene: TRBV6-5
d_gene: TRBD1
CDR3aa: CASSNDRGIGGELFF
CDR3nt: TGTGCCAGCAGTAATGACAGGGGAATCGGCGGGGAGCTGTTTTTT

abundance: .
j_gene: TRBJ2-7
v_gene: TRBV4-1
d_gene: TRBD1
CDR3aa: CASSQTGTGYHEQYF
CDR3nt: TGCGCCAGCAGCCAAACCGGGACAGGGTACCACGAGCAGTACTTC

abundance: .
j_gene: TRBJ1-1
v_gene: TRBV4-3
d_gene: .
CDR3aa: CASSQESRRDTEAFF
CDR3nt: TGCGCCAGCAGCCAAGAGAGCCGGCGGGACACTGAAGCTTTCTTT

abundance: .
j_gene: TRBJ2-3
v_gene: TRBV7-9
d_gene: TRBD2
CDR3aa: CASSLLAGGSSSTDTQYF
CDR3nt: TGTGCCAGCAGCTTACTCGCGGGGGGGAGTTCTAGCACAGATACGCAGTATTTT